Listed below are T cell receptor beta chains from one sample, sequenced in a study of cytomegalovirus exposure and HLA in healthy donors. Assay: immunoSEQ multiplex PCR; the TCRdb copy retains only in-frame clones and omits some. The sample lists roughly 75,000 clones; 84% were seen once. Source material: PBMCs. These receptor sequences come from a man between 65 and 79 years old in good health and CMV-seropositive. CDR3s include the opening cysteine and the closing phenylalanine or tryptophan. D genes are given only for firm matches. Size is stated for part of the rows, as once, few or many counts, or as a class when the clone is expanded.

abundance: NA; j_gene: TRBJ1-5; d_gene: NA; v_gene: TRBV10-3; CDR3aa: CAISVAGNNQPQHF; CDR3nt: TGTGCCATCAGTGTAGCGGGTAACAATCAGCCCCAGCATTTT
abundance: NA; j_gene: TRBJ2-7; d_gene: NA; v_gene: TRBV11-2; CDR3aa: CASSLRPQGSTEQYF; CDR3nt: TGTGCCAGCAGCTTACGCCCGCAGGGGTCTACGGAGCAGTACTTC
abundance: NA; j_gene: TRBJ1-1; d_gene: TRBD1; v_gene: TRBV5-3; CDR3aa: CARSMINRGTEAFF; CDR3nt: TGTGCCAGAAGTATGATTAACAGGGGCACTGAAGCTTTCTTT
abundance: NA; j_gene: TRBJ2-1; d_gene: TRBD1; v_gene: TRBV5-1; CDR3aa: CASSPTTGGINEQFF; CDR3nt: TGCGCCAGCAGCCCCACGACAGGGGGCATCAATGAGCAGTTCTTC
abundance: NA; j_gene: TRBJ1-6; d_gene: NA; v_gene: TRBV27; CDR3aa: CASSFRVQSPLHF; CDR3nt: TGTGCCAGCAGTTTTCGGGTTCAGTCACCCCTCCACTTT
abundance: NA; j_gene: TRBJ1-5; d_gene: NA; v_gene: TRBV7-2; CDR3aa: CASSAQGTQPQHF; CDR3nt: TGTGCCAGCAGCGCCCAGGGTACTCAGCCCCAGCATTTT
abundance: NA; j_gene: TRBJ1-1; d_gene: NA; v_gene: TRBV6-5; CDR3aa: CASSYSIRVDTEAFF; CDR3nt: TGTGCCAGCAGTTACTCGATCAGGGTGGACACTGAAGCTTTCTTT
abundance: NA; j_gene: TRBJ1-2; d_gene: NA; v_gene: TRBV7-2; CDR3aa: CASSPLASQGYTF; CDR3nt: TGTGCCAGCAGCCCCTTGGCTAGTCAGGGCTACACCTTC
abundance: NA; j_gene: TRBJ1-1; d_gene: NA; v_gene: TRBV19; CDR3aa: CASSRGGQNTEAFF; CDR3nt: TGTGCCAGTAGTAGGGGGGGACAGAACACTGAAGCTTTCTTT
abundance: NA; j_gene: TRBJ2-7; d_gene: NA; v_gene: TRBV7-9; CDR3aa: CASSRTISYEQYF; CDR3nt: TGTGCCAGCAGCAGGACTATCTCCTACGAGCAGTACTTC
abundance: NA; j_gene: TRBJ2-3; d_gene: TRBD2; v_gene: TRBV5-4; CDR3aa: CASSRNAGGPDTQYF; CDR3nt: TGTGCCAGCAGCCGGAACGCGGGGGGCCCAGATACGCAGTATTTT
abundance: NA; j_gene: TRBJ2-1; d_gene: NA; v_gene: TRBV29-1; CDR3aa: CSGGFNEQFF; CDR3nt: TGCAGCGGAGGGTTCAATGAGCAGTTCTTC
abundance: NA; j_gene: TRBJ1-5; d_gene: NA; v_gene: TRBV2; CDR3aa: CASSLNGGSNQPQHF; CDR3nt: TGTGCCAGCAGTCTCAACGGGGGGTCCAATCAGCCCCAGCATTTT
abundance: NA; j_gene: TRBJ2-5; d_gene: TRBD1; v_gene: TRBV15; CDR3aa: CATSSYRGPQGETQYF; CDR3nt: TGTGCCACCAGCAGCTACAGGGGTCCTCAAGGGGAGACCCAGTACTTC
abundance: NA; j_gene: TRBJ1-1; d_gene: TRBD1; v_gene: TRBV30; CDR3aa: CAFDRGGTEAFF; CDR3nt: TGTGCCTTTGACAGGGGAGGCACTGAAGCTTTCTTT
abundance: NA; j_gene: TRBJ2-1; d_gene: TRBD1; v_gene: TRBV4-1; CDR3aa: CASSQGQGRIYEQFF; CDR3nt: TGCGCCAGCAGCCAAGGACAGGGAAGAATCTATGAGCAGTTCTTC
abundance: NA; j_gene: TRBJ2-3; d_gene: NA; v_gene: TRBV2; CDR3aa: CASSRRAVSGSTDTQYF; CDR3nt: TGTGCCAGCAGCCGGAGGGCCGTGAGCGGGAGCACAGATACGCAGTATTTT
abundance: once; j_gene: TRBJ1-4; d_gene: TRBD1; v_gene: TRBV4-1; CDR3aa: CASSPGTGVEKLFF; CDR3nt: TGCGCCAGCAGTCCCGGGACAGGGGTGGAAAAACTGTTTTTT
abundance: NA; j_gene: TRBJ1-1; d_gene: NA; v_gene: TRBV6-9; CDR3aa: CASSLQPLKGNGSTKHEAFF; CDR3nt: TGTGCCAGCAGCCTACAACCGTTAAAGGGGAATGGATCAACTAAGCATGAAGCTTTCTTT
abundance: NA; j_gene: TRBJ2-1; d_gene: TRBD2; v_gene: TRBV9; CDR3aa: CASSVEAGASEQFF; CDR3nt: TGTGCCAGCAGCGTAGAAGCGGGAGCCAGTGAGCAGTTCTTC
abundance: NA; j_gene: TRBJ2-7; d_gene: TRBD1; v_gene: TRBV5-1; CDR3aa: CASSPRDRGSYEQYF; CDR3nt: TGCGCCAGCAGCCCGAGGGACAGGGGGTCCTACGAGCAGTACTTC
abundance: NA; j_gene: TRBJ1-1; d_gene: TRBD1; v_gene: TRBV6-6; CDR3aa: CASSYPQGGTEAFF; CDR3nt: TGTGCCAGCAGTTACCCCCAGGGGGGCACTGAAGCTTTCTTT
abundance: once; j_gene: TRBJ1-3; d_gene: NA; v_gene: TRBV10-3; CDR3aa: CATTQGSSGNTIYF; CDR3nt: TGTGCCACAACTCAGGGCAGCTCTGGAAACACCATATATTTT
abundance: NA; j_gene: TRBJ2-1; d_gene: TRBD2; v_gene: TRBV7-2; CDR3aa: CASSLTGGHGSEQFF; CDR3nt: TGTGCCAGCAGCCTTACGGGGGGGCATGGGAGTGAGCAGTTCTTC
abundance: NA; j_gene: TRBJ1-1; d_gene: NA; v_gene: TRBV2; CDR3aa: CASSEQGWRNTEAFF; CDR3nt: TGTGCCAGCAGTGAACAGGGATGGAGGAACACTGAAGCTTTCTTT
abundance: NA; j_gene: TRBJ1-2; d_gene: NA; v_gene: TRBV6-1; CDR3aa: CASSEAAGVGGYTF; CDR3nt: TGTGCCAGCAGTGAAGCAGCAGGGGTCGGTGGCTACACCTTC
abundance: NA; j_gene: TRBJ2-5; d_gene: NA; v_gene: TRBV7-2; CDR3aa: CASSRGQIGQETQYF; CDR3nt: TGTGCCAGCAGCCGTGGCCAGATCGGGCAAGAGACCCAGTACTTC
abundance: NA; j_gene: TRBJ2-7; d_gene: NA; v_gene: TRBV11-2; CDR3aa: CASSFRSPGSSYEQYF; CDR3nt: TGTGCCAGCAGCTTCCGCAGCCCAGGGTCCTCCTACGAGCAGTACTTC
abundance: NA; j_gene: TRBJ2-2; d_gene: TRBD2; v_gene: TRBV11-2; CDR3aa: CASSLDLLTSGVNTGELFF; CDR3nt: TGTGCCAGCAGCTTAGATCTCCTGACTAGCGGGGTGAACACCGGGGAGCTGTTTTTT
abundance: once; j_gene: TRBJ2-1; d_gene: TRBD2; v_gene: TRBV11-3; CDR3aa: CASSLGGRTDNEQFF; CDR3nt: TGTGCCAGCAGCTTGGGCGGGAGGACCGACAATGAGCAGTTCTTC
abundance: NA; j_gene: TRBJ1-1; d_gene: NA; v_gene: TRBV13; CDR3aa: CASSYFSGQMNTEAFF; CDR3nt: TGTGCCAGCAGCTACTTTTCAGGACAGATGAACACTGAAGCTTTCTTT
abundance: NA; j_gene: TRBJ1-3; d_gene: NA; v_gene: TRBV5-1; CDR3aa: CASSFSGGLDTIYF; CDR3nt: TGCGCCAGCAGCTTTTCCGGGGGATTGGACACCATATATTTT
abundance: few; j_gene: TRBJ1-3; d_gene: NA; v_gene: TRBV6-5; CDR3aa: CASSTFSGNTIYF; CDR3nt: TGTGCCAGCAGTACTTTCTCTGGAAACACCATATATTTT
abundance: NA; j_gene: TRBJ2-5; d_gene: NA; v_gene: TRBV11-1; CDR3aa: CASSSLLGASEQETQYF; CDR3nt: TGTGCCAGCAGCTCGCTCCTAGGGGCTAGCGAGCAAGAGACCCAGTACTTC
abundance: NA; j_gene: TRBJ2-3; d_gene: NA; v_gene: TRBV7-2; CDR3aa: CASTPGGFGADTQYF; CDR3nt: TGTGCCAGCACCCCAGGCGGGTTCGGGGCAGATACGCAGTATTTT
abundance: NA; j_gene: TRBJ2-7; d_gene: NA; v_gene: TRBV2; CDR3aa: CASSGVSREQYF; CDR3nt: TGTGCCAGCAGTGGGGTCTCTAGGGAGCAGTACTTC
abundance: NA; j_gene: TRBJ2-2; d_gene: TRBD1; v_gene: TRBV4-3; CDR3aa: CASSRSTGGINTGELFF; CDR3nt: TGCGCCAGCAGCCGTTCGACAGGGGGCATAAACACCGGGGAGCTGTTTTTT
abundance: NA; j_gene: TRBJ1-5; d_gene: NA; v_gene: TRBV27; CDR3aa: CASRPWKGRDQPQHF; CDR3nt: TGTGCCAGCAGACCTTGGAAGGGGCGCGATCAGCCCCAGCATTTT
abundance: NA; j_gene: TRBJ2-7; d_gene: NA; v_gene: TRBV15; CDR3aa: CATGDRPYEQYF; CDR3nt: TGTGCCACCGGAGACAGGCCCTACGAGCAGTACTTC
abundance: NA; j_gene: TRBJ1-3; d_gene: NA; v_gene: TRBV6-6; CDR3aa: CASRVQGSGNTIYF; CDR3nt: TGTGCCAGCAGGGTCCAGGGGTCTGGAAACACCATATATTTT
abundance: NA; j_gene: TRBJ2-7; d_gene: NA; v_gene: TRBV6-5; CDR3aa: CASSPCEQYF; CDR3nt: TGTGCCAGCAGTCCCTGCGAGCAGTACTTC
abundance: once; j_gene: TRBJ2-7; d_gene: NA; v_gene: TRBV6-1; CDR3aa: CASSRDLGRREQYF; CDR3nt: TGTGCCAGCAGCCGGGACTTGGGGCGTCGGGAGCAGTACTTC
abundance: NA; j_gene: TRBJ1-3; d_gene: TRBD1; v_gene: TRBV6-1; CDR3aa: CASSGGTGGTGNTIYF; CDR3nt: TGTGCCAGCAGTGGAGGGACAGGGGGCACTGGAAACACCATATATTTT
abundance: once; j_gene: TRBJ1-3; d_gene: NA; v_gene: TRBV11-2; CDR3aa: CASSLEAGTIYF; CDR3nt: TGTGCCAGCAGCTTAGAGGCAGGGACCATATATTTT
abundance: NA; j_gene: TRBJ1-1; d_gene: NA; v_gene: TRBV5-1; CDR3aa: CASSLNVAAGTEAFF; CDR3nt: TGCGCCAGCAGCTTGAATGTCGCCGCGGGCACTGAAGCTTTCTTT
abundance: NA; j_gene: TRBJ1-2; d_gene: NA; v_gene: TRBV2; CDR3aa: CASSEGEERGYTF; CDR3nt: TGTGCCAGCAGTGAGGGGGAGGAAAGGGGCTACACCTTC
abundance: NA; j_gene: TRBJ1-2; d_gene: NA; v_gene: TRBV6-1; CDR3aa: CASSSYGYTF; CDR3nt: TGTGCCAGCAGTTCGTATGGCTACACCTTC
abundance: once; j_gene: TRBJ1-1; d_gene: NA; v_gene: TRBV6-1; CDR3aa: CASRTGGNTEAFF; CDR3nt: TGTGCCAGCAGGACAGGAGGGAACACTGAAGCTTTCTTT
abundance: NA; j_gene: TRBJ1-2; d_gene: TRBD1; v_gene: TRBV5-4; CDR3aa: CASRPGTDFYGYTF; CDR3nt: TGTGCCAGCAGACCCGGGACAGACTTCTATGGCTACACCTTC
abundance: NA; j_gene: TRBJ2-2; d_gene: TRBD2; v_gene: TRBV4-1; CDR3aa: CASSQDEGLAPGELFF; CDR3nt: TGCGCCAGCAGCCAAGATGAGGGACTAGCTCCCGGGGAGCTGTTTTTT
abundance: NA; j_gene: TRBJ1-5; d_gene: NA; v_gene: TRBV10-2; CDR3aa: CASTAGNQPQHF; CDR3nt: TGCGCCAGCACTGCAGGGAATCAGCCCCAGCATTTT